This passage covers 32 T cell receptor beta chains from one sample sequenced in a study of identical twins. TCRdb reanalysed the 5' RACE reads using MiXCR and keeps one entry per CDR3 protein. The data show around 510,000 distinct CDR3 sequences, 13% to 15% seen once. The same sample was also studied in work on yellow fever vaccine responses in identical twins.

Sequenced material: CD4+ T cells sorted from blood. These receptors all come from a woman younger than 35 in good health.

This clonotype showed up many times. This chain connects TRBV12-3 or TRBV12-4 to TRBJ2-7; the match to TRBD1 covers 8 bases. The CDR3 runs 14 residues. V lost 6 bases, J lost 0 bases, and 4 bases stayed unmatched. CDR3 nucleotides: TGTGCCAGCAGGACCGGGACAGGCTCCTACGAGCAGTACTTC. This sequence encodes CASRTGTGSYEQYF.

The CDR3 is CASSYGGKNEQFF. CDR3 DNA: TGTGCCAGCAGCTACGGGGGTAAGAATGAGCAGTTCTTC. The gene calls are TRBV7-9 and TRBJ2-1; TRBD2 is a possible D gene (6 bases). The CDR3 extends over 13 amino acids. Germline values: CDR1 SEHNR, CDR2 FQNEAQ (reference sequence). Trimming took 4 bases from V and 7 from J, leaving 11 bases between them. Complete variable domain (other parts from reference TRBV7-9 and TRBJ2-1): DTGVSQNPRHKITKRGQNVTFRCDPISEHNRLYWYRQTLGQGPEFLTYFQNEAQLEKSRLLSDRFSAERPKGSFSTLEIQRTEQGDSAMYLCASSYGGKNEQFFGPGTRLTVL.

The chain is built from TRBV3-1 and TRBJ2-7, with TRBD1 matching 9 bases. The CDR3 contains 16 residues. Germline V gene sequence: CDR1 LGHDT, CDR2 YNNKEL (reference sequence). The ends lost 4 bases at V and 3 bases at J; junction bases unmatched: 10. The CDR3 nucleotides are TGTGCCAGCAGCCCCCCCGTAGGGACAGGGATCTACGAGCAGTACTTC. Its protein product is CASSPPVGTGIYEQYF.

This clonotype has more than one count but fewer than ten. The gene calls are TRBV6-1 and TRBJ2-2; 11 bases fit TRBD2. Germline V gene sequence: CDR1 MNHNS, CDR2 SASEGT. This CDR3 is built from 14 residues. J gave up 5 bases and V 7 bases, and 3 bases lay outside the gene matches. The CDR3 spells CASKGTSGTGELFF. Here the CDR3 DNA reads TGTGCCAGCAAAGGGACTAGCGGAACCGGGGAGCTGTTTTTT.

The chain couples TRBV4-2 to TRBJ2-7, with no clear D. Deletions cut 2 bases from V and 2 bases from J, with 16 bases between. CDR3 length equals 16 residues. Germline CDR1 LGHNA, CDR2 YNFKEQ. CDR3: CASSQYDSKSTYEQYF. CDR3 DNA: TGTGCCAGCAGCCAATACGACTCCAAAAGTACCTACGAGCAGTACTTC.

Ten or more counts support this clonotype. The chain joins TRBV3-1 to TRBJ2-1; 9 bases line up with TRBD2. With 6 bases clipped from V and 0 bases from J, the junction kept 3 bases outside the gene matches. Per the germline V gene, CDR1 is LGHDT and CDR2 is YNNKEL (reference sequence). This CDR3 is 15 amino acids long. CDR3 sequence (DNA): TGTGCCAGCAGTCGTAGCGGGGGCTCCTACAATGAGCAGTTCTTC. As protein: CASSRSGGSYNEQFF.

There are a few counts of this clonotype. The chain carries TRBV20-1 and TRBJ2-1, with 14 bases matching TRBD2. CDR1 and CDR2 (germline): DFQATT, SNEGSKA (reference sequence). The CDR3 loop spans 16 amino acids. V gave up 7 bases and J gave up 2 bases; unmatched junction bases: 7. This CDR3 reads CSDRGTSGGPYNEQFF. CDR3 DNA: TGCAGTGATCGAGGGACTAGCGGGGGTCCCTACAATGAGCAGTTCTTC.

This clonotype was seen a handful of times. The chain carries TRBV5-1 and TRBJ1-5; 9 bases line up with TRBD1. V was pared by 2 bases and J by 9 bases, with 12 bases of the junction left unmatched. CDR3 size: 16 residues. The germline gives CDR1 SGHRS, CDR2 YFSETQ. CDR3 residues: CASSLGTGPQAGPQHF. DNA of the CDR3: TGCGCCAGCAGCTTAGGGACAGGGCCCCAAGCAGGGCCCCAGCATTTT. Supplemented by reference TRBV5-1 and TRBJ1-5, the full variable domain reads KAGVTQTPRYLIKTRGQQVTLSCSPISGHRSVSWYQQTPGQGLQFLFEYFSETQRNKGNFPGRFSGRQFSNSRSEMNVSTLELGDSALYLCASSLGTGPQAGPQHFGDGTRLSIL.

The chain joins TRBV5-6 to TRBJ2-1, with D perhaps matching TRBD1 or TRBD2 (6 bases each). Germline values: CDR1 SGHDT, CDR2 YYEEEE. V shed 0 bases and J shed 9 bases, with 13 bases lying between them. The CDR3 sequence is 14 residues long. DNA of the CDR3: TGTGCCAGCAGCTTGGATACGGGGGCGGGTGAGCAGTTCTTC. Encoded protein: CASSLDTGAGEQFF.

This clonotype was observed at least ten times. The gene calls are TRBV6-5 and TRBJ2-1; D possibly matches TRBD1 or TRBD2 (5 bases each). Looked up from germline, CDR1 is MNHEY and CDR2 is SVGAGI. This CDR3 has 12 residues. V was cut by 2 bases and J by 9 bases, with 8 bases left in between. CDR3 in amino acids: CASSYRDGEQFF. The CDR3 region has the DNA TGTGCCAGCAGTTACCGGGACGGTGAGCAGTTCTTC.

This clonotype was counted many times. This chain uses TRBV20-1 with TRBJ2-4; no firm D call. Germline CDR1 and CDR2: DFQATT and SNEGSKA (reference sequence). V lost 0 bases and J lost 8, with 17 bases in between. CDR3 size: 15 residues. The CDR3 loop reads CSARDGWQARDIQYF. The CDR3 nucleotides are TGCAGTGCTAGAGATGGGTGGCAGGCTAGGGACATTCAGTACTTC.

The sample holds a few counts of this clonotype. The gene calls are TRBV6-2 or TRBV6-3 and TRBJ2-1; no reliable D call. Germline loops: CDR1 MNHEY, CDR2 SVGEGT. This CDR3 is built from 14 residues. Trimming took 0 bases from V and 7 from J, leaving 10 bases between them. The CDR3 loop reads CASSYSRVGNEQFF. The CDR3 nucleotides read TGTGCCAGCAGTTACTCGAGAGTGGGGAATGAGCAGTTCTTC.

This clonotype was recorded a few times. This rearrangement joins TRBV4-2 to TRBJ2-3; a possible D gene is TRBD1 (7 bases). In germline, CDR1 is LGHNA, CDR2 YNFKEQ. This CDR3 is 16 amino acids long. Deletions cut 5 bases from V and 4 bases from J, with 19 bases between. The CDR3 protein is CASSDQGGARSDTQYF. For the CDR3, the DNA is TGTGCCAGCAGCGATCAGGGGGGCGCGCGTTCAGATACGCAGTATTTT.

The chain has TRBV6-5 and TRBJ2-7; no definite D call. Per the germline V gene, CDR1 is MNHEY and CDR2 is SVGAGI. The germline V and J ends were trimmed by 0 bases and 3 bases, with 9 bases remaining between them. The CDR3 covers 14 residues. In DNA, the CDR3 is TGTGCCAGCAGTTACTCGGAGAACGACTACGAGCAGTACTTC. This codes for CASSYSENDYEQYF.

About this clonotype: At one of its ends the junction is not consistent with the germline gene, which may arise from a read error. The chain is built from TRBV10-3 and TRBJ1-1; 8 positions agree with TRBD1. Germline values: CDR1 ENHRY, CDR2 SYGVKD. CDR3 length: 15 residues. CDR3 nucleotide sequence: TGTGCCATCAGAACCCGACAGGGGTCGAACACTGAAGTTTTCTTT. This gives the protein CAIRTRQGSNTEVFF.

This clonotype has ten or more counts. The chain has TRBV12-3 or TRBV12-4 and TRBJ1-6; 7 bases are shared with TRBD1. The CDR3 loop spans 14 amino acids. Germline trimming cut 7 bases from V and 7 bases from J; bases unmatched to any gene: 7. The DNA of the CDR3 is TGTGCCAGCACCCCCCGCAGGGGGAATTCACCCCTCCACTTT. It translates to CASTPRRGNSPLHF.

The chain recombines TRBV6-2 or TRBV6-3 with TRBJ2-1; TRBD2 agrees at 9 bases. In germline, CDR1 is MNHEY, CDR2 SVGEGT. The CDR3 runs to 14 residues. The trim removed 5 bases at V and 8 bases at J, leaving 7 bases unmatched. Here the CDR3 reads CASSPGLAPHEQFF. CDR3 bases: TGTGCCAGCAGTCCGGGACTAGCCCCCCATGAGCAGTTCTTC.

This clonotype was counted only a few times. This chain uses TRBV2 with TRBJ2-6, with 12 bases matching TRBD2. The CDR3 covers 17 residues. The junction had 6 bases not matched to a gene; V was cut back by 6 bases and J by 3 bases. Germline CDR1 reads SNHLY; CDR2 reads FYNNEI. CDR3 in amino acids: CASSLLAGGYGANVLTF. DNA of the CDR3: TGTGCCAGCAGCCTACTAGCGGGAGGCTATGGGGCCAACGTCCTGACTTTC.

There are a few counts of this clonotype. The chain joins TRBV25-1 to TRBJ2-1; D is possibly TRBD2 (6 bases). The CDR3 sequence is 14 residues long. V was pared by 7 bases and J by 9 bases, with 19 bases between. Per germline, CDR1 MGHDK and CDR2 SYGVNS. CDR3 region: CASILGLRSGEQFF. The CDR3 bases are TGTGCCAGCATCCTAGGACTACGTTCGGGTGAGCAGTTCTTC.

This clonotype was picked up a small number of times. The chain links TRBV10-1 to TRBJ2-3, with 15 nucleotides matching TRBD2. In germline, CDR1 is WNHNN, CDR2 SYGVQD (reference sequence). Trimming at V came to 5 bases and at J to 6 bases, leaving 6 bases not matched to a gene. This CDR3 is built from 16 residues. The CDR3 here is CASSPEGLAGGDTQYF. CDR3 in DNA: TGCGCCAGCAGTCCGGAAGGACTAGCGGGAGGGGATACGCAGTATTTT.

The V call is TRBV20-1, the J call TRBJ2-5; 9 bases are shared with TRBD2. The CDR3 totals 15 residues. J gave up 2 bases and V 1 base, and 5 bases lay outside the gene matches. Per germline, CDR1 DFQATT and CDR2 SNEGSKA (reference sequence). The CDR3 is CSARGLAGTQETQYF. The CDR3 DNA sequence: TGCAGTGCTAGAGGCCTAGCGGGGACTCAAGAGACCCAGTACTTC.

This clonotype was seen more than once but under ten times. The chain employs TRBV29-1 and TRBJ2-3, with D possibly TRBD1 on 6 matching bases. V lost 7 bases to trimming and J lost 2 bases, with 13 bases between them. Germline assignment: CDR1 SQVTM and CDR2 ANQGSEA. CDR3 length: 13 residues. For the CDR3, the DNA is TGCAGCGCAGGGGTGGGGCCCACAGATACGCAGTATTTT. This gives the protein CSAGVGPTDTQYF.

The sample holds a few counts of this clonotype. The chain combines TRBV14 with TRBJ2-1; D might be TRBD2 (5 bases). V lost 4 bases, J lost 4 bases, and 20 bases lay in between. The CDR3 covers 17 residues. The germline CDR1 and CDR2 sequences are SGHDN and FVKESK. CDR3 sequence (DNA): TGTGCCAGCAGCCCCGGACTCGTCACGAAACAATACAATGAGCAGTTCTTC. The encoded protein is CASSPGLVTKQYNEQFF.

This clonotype was detected many times. The CDR3, as DNA: TGTGCCAGCAGTTTAGCTGTCCACTATGGCTACACCTTC. It specifies CASSLAVHYGYTF. The V gene is TRBV12-3 or TRBV12-4, the J gene TRBJ1-2; D remains ambiguous. The CDR3 spans 13 residues. Trimming cost V 0 bases and J 3 bases, with 5 bases left between them.

The chain links TRBV29-1 to TRBJ2-5; D is unresolved. This CDR3 is built from 12 residues. Trimming took 4 bases from V and 1 from J, leaving 7 bases between them. Germline values: CDR1 SQVTM, CDR2 ANQGSEA. Here the CDR3 reads CSVAAGQETQYF. CDR3 DNA: TGCAGCGTTGCGGCAGGCCAAGAGACCCAGTACTTC. The full variable domain, with the rest looked up from reference TRBV29-1 and TRBJ2-5, is SAVISQKPSRDICQRGTSLTIQCQVDSQVTMMFWYRQQPGQSLTLIATANQGSEATYESGFVIDKFPISRPNLTFSTLTVSNMSPEDSSIYLCSVAAGQETQYFGPGTRLLVL.

This clonotype has a handful of counts. V and J are TRBV29-1 and TRBJ2-7, with TRBD1 matching over 8 bases. This CDR3 is built from 12 residues. Germline CDR1 and CDR2: SQVTM and ANQGSEA. Trimming took 6 bases from V and 6 from J; bases not matched to a gene: 7. The CDR3 sequence: CSVEDRASEQYF. In DNA form, the CDR3 reads TGCAGCGTGGAGGACAGGGCATCCGAGCAGTACTTC.

The table lists this clonotype with a few counts. The V gene is TRBV7-6, the J gene TRBJ1-5; 8 nucleotides agree with TRBD1. CDR1 is SGHVS, CDR2 FNYEAQ, per germline. This CDR3 comprises 16 residues. Trimming took 1 base from V and 6 from J; bases not matched to a gene: 8. CDR3 region: CASSLGTGIPSQPQHF. In DNA form, the CDR3 reads TGTGCCAGCAGCTTAGGGACAGGGATTCCGAGTCAGCCCCAGCATTTT.

The rearrangement joins TRBV9 to TRBJ2-7; D is possibly TRBD1 (5 bases). There are 14 residues in the CDR3. V dropped 2 bases and J dropped 0 bases, with 9 bases sitting between them. From germline, CDR1 is SGDLS and CDR2 YYNGEE. CDR3 coding DNA: TGTGCCAGCAGCGTTCAGGGTTACTCCTACGAGCAGTACTTC. It is translated as CASSVQGYSYEQYF.

This chain uses TRBV14 with TRBJ2-1; D is perhaps TRBD1 or TRBD2 (5 bases each). The length of the CDR3 is 13 residues. Trimming pared 7 bases from V and 2 bases from J, leaving 9 bases between. Germline CDR1 SGHDN, CDR2 FVKESK. The CDR3 loop reads CASNSGPYNEQFF. The CDR3 coding sequence is TGTGCCAGCAATTCGGGACCCTACAATGAGCAGTTCTTC.

V usage is TRBV4-2 and J usage is TRBJ2-3; a possible D gene is TRBD1 (6 bases). The CDR3 extends over 15 amino acids. V was clipped by 4 bases and J by 1 base, with 12 bases between them. The germline V gene encodes CDR1 LGHNA and CDR2 YNFKEQ. This chain's CDR3 is CASSPEDSRTDTQYF. CDR3 in DNA: TGTGCCAGCAGCCCCGAGGACAGCCGCACAGATACGCAGTATTTT.

The chain is built from TRBV4-1 and TRBJ2-4, with 10 bases identical to TRBD2. CDR3 length equals 18 residues. The J segment lost 0 bases and the V segment lost 4 bases, leaving 9 bases of the junction unmatched. Per germline, CDR1 MGHRA and CDR2 YSYEKL. CDR3 residues: CASSPGLARNLAKNIQYF. The CDR3 nucleotides are TGCGCCAGCAGCCCGGGACTAGCGAGAAATTTAGCCAAAAACATTCAGTACTTC.

This clonotype was seen only a few times. In nucleotides, the CDR3 is TGTGCCAGCAGTGAATGGGGCAGGGCGACCTACGAGCAGTACTTC. Translation: CASSEWGRATYEQYF. The chain couples TRBV6-1 to TRBJ2-7; TRBD1 is a possible D gene (5 bases). From germline, CDR1 is MNHNS and CDR2 SASEGT. Trimming cost V 2 bases and J 2 bases, with 13 bases left between them. The CDR3 contains 15 residues.